One sample yielded the 21 T cell receptor beta chains listed below, sequenced in a study of regulatory T cells in long-lasting Graves disease. Time point in this sample: persistent/refractory GD, antithyroid drugs over 5 years with positive TRAb. With RNA extracted from PBMCs as input, the TCR library was made. The TCR beta library used iRepertoire HTBI primers with Arm-PCR amplification of CDR3. TCRdb used MiXCR to reprocess the multiplex PCR reads, holding one entry per CDR3 protein. The sample yields around 430,000 distinct CDR3 sequences, 20% to 25% seen once. The sequenced sample was peripheral blood mononuclear cells (PBMCs), obtained when the disease was refractory, from a patient treated with antithyroid drugs. The receptors stem from a female donor with Graves disease.

This clonotype was recorded a few times. J is TRBJ1-1 and V is TRBV5-6, with D hard to call. Trimming cost V 2 bases and J 5 bases, with 10 bases left between them. CDR3 length: 13 residues. CDR1 is SGHDT and CDR2 is YYEEEE in the germline V gene. The CDR3 sequence: CASSFYQQTEAFF. CDR3 sequence (DNA): TGTGCCAGCAGCTTTTATCAACAGACTGAAGCTTTCTTT.

Details on this clonotype: Germline and junction disagree at one end, which may indicate a read error. The chain couples TRBV19 to TRBJ1-1, with TRBD1 matching over 7 bases. CDR1 is LNHDA, CDR2 SQIVND, per germline (reference sequence). The CDR3 runs 14 residues. The CDR3: CAGTKQQGNTEASF. CDR3 DNA: TGTGCCGGTACTAAACAACAGGGGAACACTGAAGCTTCCTTT. Drawing the rest from reference TRBV19 and TRBJ1-1, the complete variable domain is DGGITQSPKYLFRKEGQNVTLSCEQNLNHDAMYWYRQDPGQGLRLIYYSQIVNDFQKGDIAEGYSVSREKKESFPLTVTSAQKNPTAFYLCAGTKQQGNTEASFGQGTRLTVV.

The chain recombines TRBV28 with TRBJ2-1, with D perhaps matching TRBD1 (6 bases). This CDR3 region has 11 residues. With 2 bases removed from V and 13 bases from J, the gap between germline ends came to 9 bases. The germline gives CDR1 MDHEN, CDR2 SYDVKM. In DNA form, the CDR3 reads TGTGCCAGCAGTTTAGGACAGATACAGTTCTTC. The encoded protein is CASSLGQIQFF.

The chain employs TRBV7-2 and TRBJ2-5; 10 bases are a match to TRBD1. The J call may be incorrect, as the DNA end agrees better with TRBJ2-1. This CDR3 region has 15 residues. Germline loops: CDR1 SGHTA, CDR2 FQGNSA. The CDR3 region has the DNA TGTGCCAGCAGCTTGGACGGACAGGGGGTCGATGAGCAGTTCTTC. Its translation: CASSLDGQGVDEQFF.

As regards this clonotype: A much larger clone is a single base away; this may be a read error. This chain uses TRBV12-3 or TRBV12-4 with TRBJ2-5, with D maybe TRBD1 (6 bases). The CDR3 extends over 16 amino acids. The DNA for the CDR3 is TGTGCCAGCAGAACTGAAGTCGGACAGCACCAAGAGATCCAGTACTTC. It encodes CASRTEVGQHQEIQYF.

This clonotype was seen repeatedly, ten times or more. CDR3 protein: CSARDPGNAYEQYF. CDR3 DNA: TGCAGTGCTAGAGATCCAGGGAACGCATACGAGCAGTACTTC. The rearrangement links TRBV20-1 to TRBJ2-7; TRBD1 is a possible D gene (5 bases). Per the germline V gene, CDR1 is DFQATT and CDR2 is SNEGSKA (reference sequence). The CDR3 contains 14 residues. V was cut by 0 bases and J by 4 bases, with 13 bases left in between.

The chain employs TRBV9 and TRBJ1-4, with D possibly matching TRBD1 (6 bases). Germline assignment: CDR1 SGDLS and CDR2 YYNGEE. This CDR3 has 14 amino acids. Trimming left V 2 bases short and J 6 bases short, with 11 bases between. CDR3 sequence reads: CASSVDSLDEKLFF. The CDR3, as DNA: TGTGCCAGCAGCGTGGACAGCCTTGATGAAAAACTGTTTTTT. Drawing the rest from reference TRBV9 and TRBJ1-4, the complete variable domain is DSGVTQTPKHLITATGQRVTLRCSPRSGDLSVYWYQQSLDQGLQFLIQYYNGEERAKGNILERFSAQQFPDLHSELNLSSLELGDSALYFCASSVDSLDEKLFFGSGTQLSVL.

The chain recombines TRBV19 with TRBJ2-7; D may be TRBD1 or TRBD2 (6 bases each). Per the germline V gene, CDR1 is LNHDA and CDR2 is SQIVND (reference sequence). The V end lost 7 bases, the J end lost 9 bases, and 13 bases lay between the germline ends. The CDR3 has 11 residues. CDR3 loop: CASTNPGAQYF. As DNA, the CDR3 is TGTGCCAGTACTAATCCGGGGGCGCAGTACTTC.

This chain connects TRBV12-3 or TRBV12-4 to TRBJ2-7; no clear D. V was cut by 3 bases and J by 0 bases, with 9 bases left in between. This CDR3 contains 14 residues. The CDR3 region is CASSFELPSYEQYF. CDR3 sequence (DNA): TGTGCCAGCAGTTTCGAGCTCCCCTCCTACGAGCAGTACTTC.

A note on this clonotype: Mismatch with germline at one junction end may stem from a read error. The rearrangement joins TRBV28 to TRBJ1-6; weak D call: TRBD1 (6 bases). Germline values: CDR1 MDHEN, CDR2 SYDVKM. The CDR3 sequence is 15 residues long. CDR3 sequence reads: CASRPQGSYNSPFHF. CDR3 DNA sequence: TGTGCCAGCAGGCCTCAGGGGTCCTATAATTCACCCTTCCACTTT. The variable domain in full, completed from reference TRBV28 and TRBJ1-6, reads DVKVTQSSRYLVKRTGEKVFLECVQDMDHENMFWYRQDPGLGLRLIYFSYDVKMKEKGDIPEGYSVSREKKERFSLILESASTNQTSMYLCASRPQGSYNSPFHFGNGTRLTVT.

The chain recombines TRBV7-7 with TRBJ2-2; no reliable D call. Germline loops: CDR1 SSHAT, CDR2 FNYEAQ (reference sequence). The CDR3 runs 13 residues. The CDR3 region is CARMAGRAGELFF. In DNA form, the CDR3 reads TGTGCTAGAATGGCCGGACGCGCCGGGGAGCTGTTTTTT.

Concerning this clonotype: A much bigger clone sits one base away, suggesting this may be a read error. The CDR3 region has the DNA TGCAGTGCTAGAGATCCAGGGGGATCTGAAGCTCTCTTT. It specifies CSARDPGGSEALF. The chain employs TRBV20-1 and TRBJ1-6; TRBD1 matches at 7 bases. Germline-derived CDR1 and CDR2 are DFQATT and SNEGSKA (reference sequence). The length of the CDR3 is 13 residues.

Notes on this clonotype: This may come from a read error, since a much larger clone is one base off. The V and J genes are TRBV7-2 and TRBJ1-2; 10 nucleotides agree with TRBD1. Germline CDR1 reads SGHTA; CDR2 reads FQGNSA. The CDR3 covers 15 residues. Trimming cost V 5 bases and J 8 bases; bases outside gene matches: 11. The CDR3 loop is CASSLRDRGTRGYTF. CDR3 in DNA: TGTGCCAGCAGCCTCCGGGACAGGGGAACGCGCGGCTACACCTTC.

This clonotype was picked up many times. The chain uses TRBV28 and TRBJ1-3; the D gene is possibly TRBD1 (5 bases). The CDR3 runs 14 residues. The germline V gene encodes CDR1 MDHEN and CDR2 SYDVKM. With 6 bases removed from V and 5 bases from J, the gap between germline ends came to 14 bases. The CDR3 protein is CASSPGGVRNTIYF. The CDR3 DNA sequence: TGTGCCAGCAGCCCCGGAGGGGTTAGAAACACCATATATTTT.

With respect to this clonotype: Germline is not matched at one junction end, which may reflect a read error. The rearrangement uses TRBV9 and TRBJ2-5; D is possibly TRBD2 (5 bases). This CDR3 comprises 13 residues. Germline loops: CDR1 SGDLS, CDR2 YYNGEE. The CDR3 bases are TGTGACAGCAGTCTGGACTGGGGAGAGACCCAGTACTTC. Encoded protein: CDSSLDWGETQYF. Filled out from reference TRBV9 and TRBJ2-5, the complete variable domain reads DSGVTQTPKHLITATGQRVTLRCSPRSGDLSVYWYQQSLDQGLQFLIQYYNGEERAKGNILERFSAQQFPDLHSELNLSSLELGDSALYFCDSSLDWGETQYFGPGTRLLVL.

This clonotype was seen at least ten times. V and J are TRBV2 and TRBJ2-5; 8 bases are a match to TRBD1. J lost 5 bases, V lost 6 bases, and 5 bases had no gene match. Germline lookup yields CDR1 SNHLY and CDR2 FYNNEI. The CDR3 consists of 13 residues. The CDR3 DNA sequence: TGTGCCAGCAGACGAGACAGGGGTGAGACCCAGTACTTC. Encoded protein: CASRRDRGETQYF. Together with reference TRBV2 and TRBJ2-5, the CDR3 gives the full variable domain: EPEVTQTPSHQVTQMGQEVILRCVPISNHLYFYWYRQILGQKVEFLVSFYNNEISEKSEIFDDQFSVERPDGSNFTLKIRSTKLEDSAMYFCASRRDRGETQYFGPGTRLLVL.

Concerning this clonotype itself: The junction departs from the called germline gene at one end, perhaps through a read error. J is TRBJ1-2 and V is TRBV4-3; no clear D. From germline, CDR1 is LGHNA and CDR2 YSLEER. CDR3 length: 15 amino acids. The CDR3 loop reads CASGQEGTANYGYTF. The CDR3 bases are TGCGCCAGCGGCCAAGAGGGCACAGCTAACTATGGCTACACCTTC.

This chain connects TRBV30 to TRBJ2-7; D is possibly TRBD1 or TRBD2 (7 bases each). The V end was cut by 8 bases, the J end by 2 bases, with 16 bases between. CDR3 length: 13 residues. Germline loops: CDR1 GTSNPN, CDR2 SVGIG (reference sequence). The CDR3 loop reads CAGEGQSTYEQYF. CDR3 DNA: TGTGCCGGGGAGGGACAGTCAACCTACGAGCAGTACTTC.

At least ten counts were recorded for this clonotype. V and J are TRBV6-1 and TRBJ2-5; weak D call: TRBD2 (6 bases). V lost 7 bases to trimming and J lost 4 bases, with 19 bases between them. This CDR3 spans 15 amino acids. The germline V gene has CDR1 MNHNS and CDR2 SASEGT. The CDR3 DNA follows: TGTGCCAGCACCCCCCAGGGAGGAAGGGGAGAGACCCAGTACTTC. This translates into CASTPQGGRGETQYF.

Of note for this clonotype: The junction differs from germline at one of its ends, possibly a read error. The CDR3 sequence: CTSSPQLMNTEAFF. Here the CDR3 DNA reads TGTACCAGCTCACCACAACTGATGAACACTGAAGCTTTCTTT. The rearrangement uses TRBV18 and TRBJ1-1; D ambiguous. Germline assignment: CDR1 KGHSH and CDR2 LQKENI. The CDR3 contains 14 residues.

This clonotype showed up many times. The rearrangement uses TRBV6-5 and TRBJ2-7; D not certain. This CDR3 contains 12 residues. Germline CDR1 MNHEY, CDR2 SVGAGI. V was clipped by 6 bases and J by 4 bases, with 10 bases between them. The CDR3 spells CASRYQQYEQYF. In DNA form, the CDR3 reads TGTGCCAGCAGGTACCAACAGTACGAGCAGTACTTC.